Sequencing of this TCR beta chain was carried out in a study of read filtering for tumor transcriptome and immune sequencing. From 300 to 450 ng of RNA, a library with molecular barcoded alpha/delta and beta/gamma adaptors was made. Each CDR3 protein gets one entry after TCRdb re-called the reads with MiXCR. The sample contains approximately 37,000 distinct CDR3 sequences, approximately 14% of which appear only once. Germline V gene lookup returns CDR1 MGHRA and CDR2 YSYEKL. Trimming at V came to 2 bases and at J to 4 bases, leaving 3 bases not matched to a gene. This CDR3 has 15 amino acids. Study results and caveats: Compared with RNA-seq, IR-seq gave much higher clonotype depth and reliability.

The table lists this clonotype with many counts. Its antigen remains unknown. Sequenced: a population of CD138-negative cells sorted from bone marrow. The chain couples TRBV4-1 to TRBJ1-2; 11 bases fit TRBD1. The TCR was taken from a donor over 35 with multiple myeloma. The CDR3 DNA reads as TGCGCCAGCAGCCAAACGGGACAGGGGGTCTATGGCTACACCTTC. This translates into CASSQTGQGVYGYTF.